Sequencing of this TCR beta chain was carried out in a study of blood T cell repertoires in COVID-19. Study-level background: COVID-19 samples collected from the United States, Italy and Spain covered acute and convalescent phases. T cells, B-cell-depleted T cells, or PBMCs supplied cDNA or gDNA.

This CDR3 comprises 14 residues. V was cut by 5 bases and J by 4 bases, with 12 bases left in between. Germline CDR1 is SGHTA and CDR2 is FQGNSA. Followed over time, Seattle patients had been enrolled while infection was active. The data were produced by immunoSEQ multiplex PCR, yet TCRdb's version contains in-frame clones alone and is incomplete. The sample gives about 410,000 clones, 89% of which show up once; approximately 1.5% is in the top ten. The J gene is TRBJ1-5, the V gene TRBV7-2; tentatively, D is TRBD1 (5 bases). This TCR was recovered from a woman between 40 and 55 years old with COVID-19, enrolled during active disease. The sample comprised peripheral blood. CDR3 coding DNA: TGTGCCAGCAGCCCAGGGTCCGGGAATCAGCCCCAGCATTTT. This translates into CASSPGSGNQPQHF. The variable domain in full, completed from reference TRBV7-2 and TRBJ1-5, reads GAGVSQSPSNKVTEKGKDVELRCDPISGHTALYWYRQSLGQGLEFLIYFQGNSAPDKSGLPSDRFSAERTGGSVSTLTIQRTQQEDSAVYLCASSPGSGNQPQHFGDGTRLSIL.